These T cell receptor beta chains were read from a single sample in a study of radiation and T cells in renal cell carcinoma. The repertoire was sequenced with immunoSEQ multiplex PCR; TCRdb's copy has only in-frame clones and lacks some. This table holds roughly 80,000 clones, 65% to 90% found once. The specimen was blood, collected from a patient whose treatment included radiotherapy and nephrectomy. These receptor sequences come from a woman aged 45-65 years with renal cell carcinoma. CDR3s include the opening cysteine and the closing phenylalanine or tryptophan. The order of the fields is D gene, clone size, V gene, J gene, CDR3 DNA, CDR3 protein. A D gene is named only where the DNA matches it firmly. Clone size, where shown, is once, few, many, or a class for clones that have expanded.

d_gene: TRBD2
abundance: NA
v_gene: TRBV7-2
j_gene: TRBJ2-1
CDR3nt: TGTGCCAGCAGCTTTACTAGCGGGAGGGTCTACAATGAGCAGTTCTTC
CDR3aa: CASSFTSGRVYNEQFF

d_gene: TRBD1
abundance: NA
v_gene: TRBV7-9
j_gene: TRBJ2-5
CDR3nt: TGTGCCAGCAGCTTAGCGGGGGACAGTGAGACCCAGTACTTC
CDR3aa: CASSLAGDSETQYF

d_gene: TRBD1
abundance: NA
v_gene: TRBV5-1
j_gene: TRBJ2-3
CDR3nt: TGCGCCAGCAGCTTGACAGGGGCTAGCACAGATACGCAGTATTTT
CDR3aa: CASSLTGASTDTQYF

d_gene: NA
abundance: NA
v_gene: TRBV11-3
j_gene: TRBJ1-2
CDR3nt: TGTGCCAGCAGCTTAAACCGGGACATCCGATTC
CDR3aa: CASSLNRDIRF

d_gene: NA
abundance: NA
v_gene: TRBV19
j_gene: TRBJ1-5
CDR3nt: TGTGCCAGTAGTTGGGGAGATAGCAATCAGCCCCAGCATTTT
CDR3aa: CASSWGDSNQPQHF

d_gene: NA
abundance: NA
v_gene: TRBV25-1
j_gene: TRBJ1-3
CDR3nt: TGTGCCAGCAGTTTAAGGGACCCGGGAAACACCATATATTTT
CDR3aa: CASSLRDPGNTIYF

d_gene: TRBD2
abundance: NA
v_gene: TRBV7-2
j_gene: TRBJ2-5
CDR3nt: TGTGCCAGCAGCCCGGGGACTAGCGGGAGGGATCGGGAGACCCAGTACTTC
CDR3aa: CASSPGTSGRDRETQYF

d_gene: TRBD2
abundance: NA
v_gene: TRBV4-1
j_gene: TRBJ2-7
CDR3nt: TGCGCCAGCAGCCAAATTGCGACTAGCGGTTCCTACGAGCAGTACTTC
CDR3aa: CASSQIATSGSYEQYF

d_gene: NA
abundance: NA
v_gene: TRBV28
j_gene: TRBJ2-7
CDR3nt: TGTGCCAGCACCGGGGTGTGGGAGCAGTACTTC
CDR3aa: CASTGVWEQYF

d_gene: NA
abundance: NA
v_gene: TRBV2
j_gene: TRBJ1-2
CDR3nt: TGTGCCAGCAGTGAACTGGGGTTCGATGGCTACACCTTC
CDR3aa: CASSELGFDGYTF

d_gene: NA
abundance: NA
v_gene: TRBV19
j_gene: TRBJ1-6
CDR3nt: TGTGCCAGTAAACCCGACAGCAGGGGTAATTCACCCCTCCACTTT
CDR3aa: CASKPDSRGNSPLHF

d_gene: NA
abundance: NA
v_gene: TRBV7-3
j_gene: TRBJ1-5
CDR3nt: TGTGCCAGCAGCCCAGACCCCTACGGGCCCCAGCATTTT
CDR3aa: CASSPDPYGPQHF

d_gene: NA
abundance: NA
v_gene: TRBV6-5
j_gene: TRBJ2-1
CDR3nt: TGTGCCAGCAGTTACTTGGCTGAGCAGTTCTTC
CDR3aa: CASSYLAEQFF

d_gene: TRBD1
abundance: NA
v_gene: TRBV6-6
j_gene: TRBJ2-7
CDR3nt: TGTGCCAGCAGGAGGACAGGGGTTAGCGACGAGCAGTACTTC
CDR3aa: CASRRTGVSDEQYF

d_gene: NA
abundance: NA
v_gene: TRBV19
j_gene: TRBJ2-2
CDR3nt: TGTGCCAGTAGTATGTTAGGGCAGGGCGGCACCGGGGAGCTGTTTTTT
CDR3aa: CASSMLGQGGTGELFF

d_gene: NA
abundance: NA
v_gene: TRBV7-9
j_gene: TRBJ1-2
CDR3nt: TGTGCCGGCGAGGAGGGAACAGCTAACTATGGCTACACCTTC
CDR3aa: CAGEEGTANYGYTF

d_gene: NA
abundance: NA
v_gene: TRBV6-4
j_gene: TRBJ2-3
CDR3nt: TGTGCCAGCAGCGGGGGGCCGGGGGATACGCAGTATTTT
CDR3aa: CASSGGPGDTQYF

d_gene: NA
abundance: NA
v_gene: TRBV9
j_gene: TRBJ2-1
CDR3nt: TGTGCCAGCAGCGTCAGAGGGGCCCCCTTGACGGCTTATAATGAGCAGTTCTTC
CDR3aa: CASSVRGAPLTAYNEQFF

d_gene: NA
abundance: NA
v_gene: TRBV7-2
j_gene: TRBJ1-4
CDR3nt: TGTGCCAGCAGCCCCGTCGGGGTGGGGGAAAAACTGTTTTTT
CDR3aa: CASSPVGVGEKLFF

d_gene: TRBD1
abundance: once
v_gene: TRBV7-6
j_gene: TRBJ2-2
CDR3nt: TGTGCCAGCAGCTTAGAGCAAGGGGCAGGGGGCGTAGTAAGGACCGGGGAGCTGTTTTTT
CDR3aa: CASSLEQGAGGVVRTGELFF

d_gene: NA
abundance: NA
v_gene: TRBV9
j_gene: TRBJ2-7
CDR3nt: TGTGCCAGCAGCGCGCGACACGGATCCTACGAGCAGTACTTC
CDR3aa: CASSARHGSYEQYF

d_gene: NA
abundance: NA
v_gene: TRBV9
j_gene: TRBJ2-3
CDR3nt: TGTGCCAGCAGCGCTAGGGACTGGAACACAGATACGCAGTATTTT
CDR3aa: CASSARDWNTDTQYF

d_gene: NA
abundance: few
v_gene: TRBV19
j_gene: TRBJ2-1
CDR3nt: TGTGCCAGTGGCATCCAGGGAGGTAATGAGCAGTTCTTC
CDR3aa: CASGIQGGNEQFF

d_gene: NA
abundance: NA
v_gene: TRBV7-2
j_gene: TRBJ1-6
CDR3nt: TGTGCCAGCAGCTTTAGGAGGGATCGGTCACCCCTCCACTTT
CDR3aa: CASSFRRDRSPLHF

d_gene: TRBD2
abundance: NA
v_gene: TRBV19
j_gene: TRBJ2-3
CDR3nt: TGTGCCAGTAGTATAGATAGCGGGAGTTCGGAGGATACGCAGTATTTT
CDR3aa: CASSIDSGSSEDTQYF

d_gene: TRBD1
abundance: few
v_gene: TRBV7-9
j_gene: TRBJ1-6
CDR3nt: TGTGCCAGCAGCACGACCCTTTACAGGGGTTCACCCCTCCACTTT
CDR3aa: CASSTTLYRGSPLHF

d_gene: NA
abundance: once
v_gene: TRBV7-2
j_gene: TRBJ2-2
CDR3nt: TGTGCCAGCAGCTCTCTCCCGGCCGGGGAGCTGTTTTTT
CDR3aa: CASSSLPAGELFF

d_gene: NA
abundance: once
v_gene: TRBV30
j_gene: TRBJ1-6
CDR3nt: TGTGCCTGGAGTCCCCCCAGCTCCTATAATTCACCCCTCCACTTT
CDR3aa: CAWSPPSSYNSPLHF

d_gene: TRBD2
abundance: NA
v_gene: TRBV25-1
j_gene: TRBJ2-1
CDR3nt: TGTGCCAGCACCGAAGGGCTAGCGGGCAACAATGAGCAGTTCTTC
CDR3aa: CASTEGLAGNNEQFF

d_gene: NA
abundance: NA
v_gene: TRBV5-4
j_gene: TRBJ2-3
CDR3nt: TGTGCCAGCAGCTTGGTCTCGGGCACAGATACGCAGTATTTT
CDR3aa: CASSLVSGTDTQYF

d_gene: NA
abundance: NA
v_gene: TRBV6-5
j_gene: TRBJ1-1
CDR3nt: TGTGCAAGCAGGGCAGACTTGAACACTGAAGCTTTCTTT
CDR3aa: CASRADLNTEAFF

d_gene: NA
abundance: NA
v_gene: TRBV10-2
j_gene: TRBJ1-6
CDR3nt: TGCGCCAGCAGGGAGTACCAGGGTAATTCACCCCTCCACTTT
CDR3aa: CASREYQGNSPLHF

d_gene: NA
abundance: NA
v_gene: TRBV2
j_gene: TRBJ2-7
CDR3nt: TGTGCCAGCAGTGATGGCTACTCCTACGAGCAGTACTTC
CDR3aa: CASSDGYSYEQYF

d_gene: NA
abundance: NA
v_gene: TRBV19
j_gene: TRBJ1-5
CDR3nt: TGTGCCGGACCTGAGGGCGGGGCTTGGGTAGAATGCAATCAGCCCCAGCATTTT
CDR3aa: CAGPEGGAWVECNQPQHF

d_gene: NA
abundance: once
v_gene: TRBV19
j_gene: TRBJ2-5
CDR3nt: TGTGCCAGTAGTTCCGGACAATTCAAAGAGACCCAGTACTTC
CDR3aa: CASSSGQFKETQYF

d_gene: NA
abundance: NA
v_gene: TRBV11-2
j_gene: TRBJ2-7
CDR3nt: TGTGCCAGCAGCTGGTTGACAGGCGCCTACGAGCAGTACTTC
CDR3aa: CASSWLTGAYEQYF

d_gene: NA
abundance: NA
v_gene: TRBV6-1
j_gene: TRBJ2-7
CDR3nt: TGTGCCAGCAGTACTGTAGAGCAGTACTTC
CDR3aa: CASSTVEQYF

d_gene: TRBD2
abundance: NA
v_gene: TRBV11-1
j_gene: TRBJ2-1
CDR3nt: TGTGCCAGCAGCTTACTAGCGGGAGATCGCAATGAGCAGTTCTTC
CDR3aa: CASSLLAGDRNEQFF

d_gene: TRBD2
abundance: NA
v_gene: TRBV10-1
j_gene: TRBJ2-7
CDR3nt: TGCGCCAGCAGTTCTAGCGGGAGTTACGAGCAGTACTTC
CDR3aa: CASSSSGSYEQYF

d_gene: TRBD1
abundance: NA
v_gene: TRBV9
j_gene: TRBJ2-7
CDR3nt: TGTGCCAGCAGCGTAGGGGCGGTAGTAGGACAGGGTTCCTACGAGCAGTACTTC
CDR3aa: CASSVGAVVGQGSYEQYF

d_gene: NA
abundance: NA
v_gene: TRBV10-3
j_gene: TRBJ2-2
CDR3nt: TGTGCCATCAGTGAGCTGTCGGACACCGGGGAGCTGTTTTTT
CDR3aa: CAISELSDTGELFF

d_gene: TRBD2
abundance: NA
v_gene: TRBV5-8
j_gene: TRBJ2-2
CDR3nt: TGTGCCAGCAGCTTGGCCGGCCTAGCGGGAGTCGGCGGGGAGCTGTTTTTT
CDR3aa: CASSLAGLAGVGGELFF

d_gene: NA
abundance: NA
v_gene: TRBV5-6
j_gene: TRBJ2-6
CDR3nt: TGTGCCAGCAGCTTCAGGGGATCTGGGGCCAACGTCCTGACTTTC
CDR3aa: CASSFRGSGANVLTF

d_gene: TRBD1
abundance: NA
v_gene: TRBV27
j_gene: TRBJ2-2
CDR3nt: TGTGCCAGCAGTTTATGGTCAGGGGGCTACACCGGGGAGCTGTTTTTT
CDR3aa: CASSLWSGGYTGELFF

d_gene: NA
abundance: NA
v_gene: TRBV19
j_gene: TRBJ2-1
CDR3nt: TGTGCCAGTAGTATTGGGGCCAGGGATGATGAGCAGTTCTTC
CDR3aa: CASSIGARDDEQFF

d_gene: NA
abundance: NA
v_gene: TRBV29-1
j_gene: TRBJ1-1
CDR3nt: TGCAGCGTCGGGTTAACAGGAAACACTGAAGCTTTCTTT
CDR3aa: CSVGLTGNTEAFF

d_gene: TRBD1
abundance: NA
v_gene: TRBV5-4
j_gene: TRBJ2-7
CDR3nt: TGTGCCAGCAGCTTGCCGGGACAGGGTATAAACGAGCAGTACTTC
CDR3aa: CASSLPGQGINEQYF

d_gene: NA
abundance: NA
v_gene: TRBV19
j_gene: TRBJ2-2
CDR3nt: TGTGCCAGTAGTATAATAGGGGCCAACACCGGGGAGCTGTTTTTT
CDR3aa: CASSIIGANTGELFF

d_gene: NA
abundance: NA
v_gene: TRBV2
j_gene: TRBJ1-5
CDR3nt: TGTGCCAGCAGGGGCCCGGGGGCGAGCAATCAGCCCCAGCATTTT
CDR3aa: CASRGPGASNQPQHF

d_gene: NA
abundance: NA
v_gene: TRBV10-3
j_gene: TRBJ1-1
CDR3nt: TGTGCCATCAGTGAGTCTTGGACGGAGAACACTGAAGCTTTCTTT
CDR3aa: CAISESWTENTEAFF

d_gene: NA
abundance: NA
v_gene: TRBV5-1
j_gene: TRBJ2-7
CDR3nt: TGCGCCAGCAGCTTGGGGGACCCCTACGAGCAGTACTTC
CDR3aa: CASSLGDPYEQYF

d_gene: NA
abundance: NA
v_gene: TRBV7-9
j_gene: TRBJ2-1
CDR3nt: TGTGCCAGCAGCTTAGCGTCAGGTTTTGAGCAGTTCTTC
CDR3aa: CASSLASGFEQFF

d_gene: NA
abundance: NA
v_gene: TRBV14
j_gene: TRBJ2-3
CDR3nt: TGTGCCAGCAGCCAAATCGGGGGCCTCACAGATACGCAGTATTTT
CDR3aa: CASSQIGGLTDTQYF

d_gene: NA
abundance: NA
v_gene: TRBV19
j_gene: TRBJ1-1
CDR3nt: TGTGCCAGTAGTATAGCTCCGGAGAACACTGAAGCTTTCTTT
CDR3aa: CASSIAPENTEAFF

d_gene: NA
abundance: NA
v_gene: TRBV7-2
j_gene: TRBJ1-2
CDR3nt: TGTGCCAGCAGCCCCGTGCAAAACTATGGCTACACCTTC
CDR3aa: CASSPVQNYGYTF

d_gene: TRBD1
abundance: NA
v_gene: TRBV6-5
j_gene: TRBJ1-4
CDR3nt: TGTGCCAGCAGACCCGACAGGGTAAAAGAAAAACTGTTTTTT
CDR3aa: CASRPDRVKEKLFF